This TCR beta chain is from a study of technical replicates of blood from a handful of donors. The CDR3 contains 17 residues. Per the germline V gene, CDR1 is LNHNV and CDR2 is YYDKDF (reference sequence). Trimming stripped 1 base from V and 6 bases from J, with 18 bases between. Measured with immunoSEQ multiplex PCR; TCRdb has only the in-frame clones, and not every one. The data contain around 79,000 clones, about 90% of them seen just once; the ten biggest clones take up 0.39%. The chain joins TRBV15 to TRBJ1-4; D uncertain. The sequence came from a human donor in good health. Some clones in this sample may be carry-over from other donors' samples. The specimen sequenced was T cells isolated from PBMCs. CDR3 in DNA: TGTGCCACCAGCAGAGCGGCGGAAAGACTGCGTGATGAAAAACTGTTTTTT. This translates into CATSRAAERLRDEKLFF.